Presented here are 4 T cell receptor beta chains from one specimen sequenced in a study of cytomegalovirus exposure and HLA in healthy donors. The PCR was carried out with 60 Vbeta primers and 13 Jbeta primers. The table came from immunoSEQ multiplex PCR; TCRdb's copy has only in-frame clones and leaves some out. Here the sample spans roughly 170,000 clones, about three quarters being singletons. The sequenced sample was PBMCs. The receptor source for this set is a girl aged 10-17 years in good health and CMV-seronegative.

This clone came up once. Written as DNA, the CDR3 is TGTGCCAGCACGACCGAGGGGGGGGACCCTGAAGCTTTCTTT. Translating gives CASTTEGGDPEAFF. The rearrangement joins TRBV6-6 to TRBJ1-1, with a tentative D call TRBD1 (6 bases). The CDR3 runs 14 residues. The germline gives CDR1 MNHNY, CDR2 SVGAGI (reference sequence). V gave up 7 bases and J gave up 6 bases, with 18 bases separating them.

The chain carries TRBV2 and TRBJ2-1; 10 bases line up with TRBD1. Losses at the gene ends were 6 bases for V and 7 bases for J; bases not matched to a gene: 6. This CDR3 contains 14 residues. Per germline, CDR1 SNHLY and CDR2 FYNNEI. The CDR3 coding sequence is TGTGCCAGCAGCAATCAGGGACAGGGGAATGAGCAGTTCTTC. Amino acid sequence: CASSNQGQGNEQFF.

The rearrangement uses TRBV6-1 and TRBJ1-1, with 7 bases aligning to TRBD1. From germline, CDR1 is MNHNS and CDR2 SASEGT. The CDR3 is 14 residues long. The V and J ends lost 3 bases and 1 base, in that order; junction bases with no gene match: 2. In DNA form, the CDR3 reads TGTGCCAGCAGTGAGGGACAGCCGAACACTGAAGCTTTCTTT. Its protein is CASSEGQPNTEAFF.

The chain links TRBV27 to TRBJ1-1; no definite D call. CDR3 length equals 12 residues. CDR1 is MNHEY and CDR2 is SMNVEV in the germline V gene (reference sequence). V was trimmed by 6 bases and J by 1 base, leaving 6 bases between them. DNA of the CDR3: TGTGCCAGCAGGTCAGGGAACACTGAAGCTTTCTTT. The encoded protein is CASRSGNTEAFF.